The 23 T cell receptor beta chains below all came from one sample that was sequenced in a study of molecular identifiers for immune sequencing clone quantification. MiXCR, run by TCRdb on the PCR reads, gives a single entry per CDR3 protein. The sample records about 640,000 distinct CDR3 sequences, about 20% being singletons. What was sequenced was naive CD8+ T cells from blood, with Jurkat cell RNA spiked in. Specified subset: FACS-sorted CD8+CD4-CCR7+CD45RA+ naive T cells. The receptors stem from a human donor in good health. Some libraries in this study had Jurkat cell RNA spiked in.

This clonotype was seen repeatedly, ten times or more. For the CDR3, the DNA is TGTGCCAGCAGCCCTAAGTTGGCAGGGGGCGGCACTGAAGCTTTCTTT. It translates to CASSPKLAGGGTEAFF. J is TRBJ1-1 and V is TRBV7-9; TRBD1 agrees at 8 bases. CDR1 is SEHNR, CDR2 FQNEAQ, per germline (reference sequence). The CDR3 consists of 16 residues. The ends lost 5 bases at V and 4 bases at J; junction bases unmatched: 12. Using reference TRBV7-9 and TRBJ1-1 for the parts outside the CDR3, the full variable domain is DTGVSQNPRHKITKRGQNVTFRCDPISEHNRLYWYRQTLGQGPEFLTYFQNEAQLEKSRLLSDRFSAERPKGSFSTLEIQRTEQGDSAMYLCASSPKLAGGGTEAFFGQGTRLTVV.

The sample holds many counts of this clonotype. CDR3 in amino acids: CASSLLERVILGVDNEQFF. CDR3 DNA sequence: TGTGCCAGCAGCTTATTGGAGCGGGTGATCCTTGGGGTAGACAATGAGCAGTTCTTC. The chain links TRBV7-9 to TRBJ2-1; the D gene is possibly TRBD2 (6 bases). Trimming took 2 bases from V and 5 from J, leaving 25 bases between them. The germline V gene encodes CDR1 SEHNR and CDR2 FQNEAQ (reference sequence). This CDR3 region has 19 residues.

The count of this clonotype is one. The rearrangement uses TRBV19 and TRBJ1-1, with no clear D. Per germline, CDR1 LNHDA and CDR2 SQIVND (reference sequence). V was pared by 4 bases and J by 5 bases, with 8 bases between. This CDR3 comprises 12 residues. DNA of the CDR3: TGTGCCAGTAGTAACGGTGGGACTGAAGCTTTCTTT. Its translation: CASSNGGTEAFF.

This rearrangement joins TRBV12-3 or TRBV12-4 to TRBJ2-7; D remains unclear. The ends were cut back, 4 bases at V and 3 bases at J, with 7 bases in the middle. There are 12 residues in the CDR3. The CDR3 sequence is CASSSDLYEQYF. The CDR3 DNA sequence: TGTGCCAGCAGTTCGGACCTCTACGAGCAGTACTTC.

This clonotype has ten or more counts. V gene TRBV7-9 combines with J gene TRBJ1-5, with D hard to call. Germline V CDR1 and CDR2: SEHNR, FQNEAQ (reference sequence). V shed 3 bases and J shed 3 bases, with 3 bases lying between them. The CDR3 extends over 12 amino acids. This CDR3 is CASSLANQPQHF. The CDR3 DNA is TGTGCCAGCAGCTTGGCCAATCAGCCCCAGCATTTT.

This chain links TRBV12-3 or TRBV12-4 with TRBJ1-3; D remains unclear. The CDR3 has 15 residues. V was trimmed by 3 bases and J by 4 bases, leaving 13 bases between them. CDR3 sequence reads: CASSLLSGSGNTIYF. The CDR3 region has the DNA TGTGCCAGCAGTTTGTTATCCGGTTCAGGAAACACCATATATTTT.

The CDR3 DNA reads TGTGCCAGTAGTATAGTCCAGGACCCGACTGGCGAGCAGTACTTC. It yields the protein CASSIVQDPTGEQYF. The rearrangement joins TRBV19 to TRBJ2-7; D gene unclear. Trimming removed 1 base from V and 6 bases from J, with 16 bases in between. Germline CDR1 LNHDA, CDR2 SQIVND (reference sequence). The length of the CDR3 is 15 residues. The full variable domain, rest sourced from reference TRBV19 and TRBJ2-7, is DGGITQSPKYLFRKEGQNVTLSCEQNLNHDAMYWYRQDPGQGLRLIYYSQIVNDFQKGDIAEGYSVSREKKESFPLTVTSAQKNPTAFYLCASSIVQDPTGEQYFGPGTRLTVT.

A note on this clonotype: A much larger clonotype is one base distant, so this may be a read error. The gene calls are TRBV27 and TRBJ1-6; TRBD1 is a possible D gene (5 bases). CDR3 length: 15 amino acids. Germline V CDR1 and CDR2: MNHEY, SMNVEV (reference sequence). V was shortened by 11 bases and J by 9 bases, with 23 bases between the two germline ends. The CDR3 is CACITPGRRFSPLHF. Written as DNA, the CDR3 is TGTGCCTGCATTACCCCGGGACGGAGATTTTCACCCCTCCACTTT.

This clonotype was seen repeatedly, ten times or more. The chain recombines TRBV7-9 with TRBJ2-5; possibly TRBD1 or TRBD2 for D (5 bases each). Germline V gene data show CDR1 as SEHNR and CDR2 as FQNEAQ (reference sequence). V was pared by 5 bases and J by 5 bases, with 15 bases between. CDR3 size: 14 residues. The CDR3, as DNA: TGTGCCAGCAGCCGGATCTTTGAGGGGGAGACCCAGTACTTC. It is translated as CASSRIFEGETQYF.

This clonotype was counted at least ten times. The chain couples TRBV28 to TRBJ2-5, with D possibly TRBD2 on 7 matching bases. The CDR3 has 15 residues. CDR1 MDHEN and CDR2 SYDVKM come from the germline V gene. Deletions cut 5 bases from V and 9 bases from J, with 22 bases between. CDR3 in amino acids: CASSVEPGGWGPQYF. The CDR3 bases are TGTGCCAGCAGTGTAGAGCCCGGGGGGTGGGGGCCCCAGTACTTC.

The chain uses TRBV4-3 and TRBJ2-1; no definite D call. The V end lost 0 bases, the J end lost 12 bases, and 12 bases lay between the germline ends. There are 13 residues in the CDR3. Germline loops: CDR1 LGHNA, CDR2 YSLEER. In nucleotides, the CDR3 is TGCGCCAGCAGCCAAGATAGGCCGGGCGCGCAGTTCTTC. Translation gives CASSQDRPGAQFF.

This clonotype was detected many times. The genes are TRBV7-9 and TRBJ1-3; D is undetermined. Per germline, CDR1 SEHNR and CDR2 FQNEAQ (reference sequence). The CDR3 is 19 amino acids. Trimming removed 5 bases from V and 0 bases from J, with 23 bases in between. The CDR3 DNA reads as TGTGCCAGCAGCCTCACGCAGATTCCGCGGCAGAGCTCTGGAAACACCATATATTTT. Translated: CASSLTQIPRQSSGNTIYF.

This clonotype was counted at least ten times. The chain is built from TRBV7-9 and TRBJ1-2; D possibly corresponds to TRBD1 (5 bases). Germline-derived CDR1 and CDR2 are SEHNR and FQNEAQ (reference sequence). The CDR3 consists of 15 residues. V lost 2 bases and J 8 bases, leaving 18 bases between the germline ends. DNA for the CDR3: TGTGCCAGCAGCTTAAGTGCCAGGGAGAGTAACGGCTACACCTTC. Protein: CASSLSARESNGYTF. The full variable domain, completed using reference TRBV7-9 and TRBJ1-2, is DTGVSQNPRHKITKRGQNVTFRCDPISEHNRLYWYRQTLGQGPEFLTYFQNEAQLEKSRLLSDRFSAERPKGSFSTLEIQRTEQGDSAMYLCASSLSARESNGYTFGSGTRLTVV.

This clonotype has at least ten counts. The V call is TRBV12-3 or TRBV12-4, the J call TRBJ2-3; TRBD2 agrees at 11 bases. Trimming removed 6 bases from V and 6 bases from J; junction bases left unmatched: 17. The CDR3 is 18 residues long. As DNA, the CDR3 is TGTGCCAGCAGCCTAACGGGGTTACTAGCGGGAGTATCGGATACGCAGTATTTT. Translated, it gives CASSLTGLLAGVSDTQYF.

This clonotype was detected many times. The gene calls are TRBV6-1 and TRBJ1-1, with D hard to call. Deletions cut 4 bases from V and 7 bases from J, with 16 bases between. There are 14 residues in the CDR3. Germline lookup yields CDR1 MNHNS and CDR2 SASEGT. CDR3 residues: CASSAPGYIDEAFF. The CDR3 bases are TGTGCCAGCAGTGCCCCCGGGTATATCGATGAAGCTTTCTTT.

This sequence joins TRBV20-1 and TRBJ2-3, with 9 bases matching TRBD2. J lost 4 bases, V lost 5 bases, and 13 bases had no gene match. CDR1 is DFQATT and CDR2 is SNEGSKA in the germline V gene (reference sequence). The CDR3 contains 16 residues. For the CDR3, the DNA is TGCAGTGCTCGGGACTGGCGGGAGGGCCGCGCAGATACGCAGTATTTT. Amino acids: CSARDWREGRADTQYF.

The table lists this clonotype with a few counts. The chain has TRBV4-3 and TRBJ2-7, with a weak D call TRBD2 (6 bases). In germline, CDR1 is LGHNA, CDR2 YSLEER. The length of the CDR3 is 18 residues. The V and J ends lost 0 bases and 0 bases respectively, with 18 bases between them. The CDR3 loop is CASSQDWASASFSYEQYF. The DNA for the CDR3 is TGCGCCAGCAGCCAAGATTGGGCTAGCGCCTCCTTCTCCTACGAGCAGTACTTC.

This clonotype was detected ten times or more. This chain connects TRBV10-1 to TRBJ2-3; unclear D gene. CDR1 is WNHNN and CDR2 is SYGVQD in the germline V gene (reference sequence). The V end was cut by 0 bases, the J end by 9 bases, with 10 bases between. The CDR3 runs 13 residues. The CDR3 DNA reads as TGCGCCAGCAGTGAGTCGTTGCGAGAAACGCAGTATTTT. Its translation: CASSESLRETQYF.

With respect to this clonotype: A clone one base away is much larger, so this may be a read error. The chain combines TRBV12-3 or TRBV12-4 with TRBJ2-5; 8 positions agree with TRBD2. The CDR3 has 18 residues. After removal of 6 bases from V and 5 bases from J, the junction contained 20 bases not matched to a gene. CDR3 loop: CASSLYGATGASGETQYF. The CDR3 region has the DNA TGTGCCAGCAGCTTATATGGCGCCACCGGGGCTAGCGGGGAGACCCAGTACTTC.

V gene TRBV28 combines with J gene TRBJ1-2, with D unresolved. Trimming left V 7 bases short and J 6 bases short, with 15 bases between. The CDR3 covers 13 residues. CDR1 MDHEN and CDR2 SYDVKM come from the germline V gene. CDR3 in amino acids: CASKTNVGNGYTF. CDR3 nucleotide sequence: TGTGCCAGCAAAACAAACGTCGGGAATGGCTACACCTTC.

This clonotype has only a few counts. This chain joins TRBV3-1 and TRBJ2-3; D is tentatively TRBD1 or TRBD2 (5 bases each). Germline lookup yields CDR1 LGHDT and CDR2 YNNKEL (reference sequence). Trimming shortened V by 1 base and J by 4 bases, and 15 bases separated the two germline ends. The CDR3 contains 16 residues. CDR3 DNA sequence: TGTGCCAGCAGCCAAGTGGGGGTAGCGAATGCAGATACGCAGTATTTT. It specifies CASSQVGVANADTQYF.

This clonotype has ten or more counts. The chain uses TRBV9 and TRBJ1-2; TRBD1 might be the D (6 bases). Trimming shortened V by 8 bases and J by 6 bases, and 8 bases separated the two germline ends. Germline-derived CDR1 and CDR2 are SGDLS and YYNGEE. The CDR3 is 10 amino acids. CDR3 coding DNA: TGTGCCAGACAGGGAAATGGCTACACCTTC. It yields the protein CARQGNGYTF.

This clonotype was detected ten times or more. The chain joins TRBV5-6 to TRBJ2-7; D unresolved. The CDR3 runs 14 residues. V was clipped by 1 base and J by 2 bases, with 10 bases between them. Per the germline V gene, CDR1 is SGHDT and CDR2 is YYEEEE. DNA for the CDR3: TGTGCCAGCAGCTTGATAATAGCCCCCTACGAGCAGTACTTC. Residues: CASSLIIAPYEQYF.